The clone carrying this T cell receptor beta chain has only a few counts. Its specificity is unknown. CDR1 SGDLS and CDR2 YYNGEE come from the germline V gene. The CDR3 loop spans 15 amino acids. Trimming took 1 base from V and 0 from J, leaving 8 bases between them. The sample belongs to a study of blood T cells in healthy people across ages. Findings and caveats of the study: More naive CD4+ cells and higher diversity marked long-lived donors relative to aged donors.

Donors ranged from roughly 6 to 90 years old and were healthy Caucasians in Russia. A second PCR of roughly 6 to 12 cycles used a sample-barcoded 5' primer and a J-beta primer mix. MiXCR, run by TCRdb on the 5' RACE reads, gives a single entry per CDR3 protein. The sample yields around 1,500,000 distinct CDR3 sequences, approximately 28% seen once. This clonotype originated in a woman between 25 and 40 years old in good health. Sequencing was done on a sample of blood. V is TRBV9 and J is TRBJ2-1; TRBD2 is a possible D gene (5 bases). For the CDR3, the DNA is TGTGCCAGCAGCGTATGGGGAGACTCCTACAATGAGCAGTTCTTC. Translated: CASSVWGDSYNEQFF. Variable domain in full (rest from reference TRBV9 and TRBJ2-1): DSGVTQTPKHLITATGQRVTLRCSPRSGDLSVYWYQQSLDQGLQFLIQYYNGEERAKGNILERFSAQQFPDLHSELNLSSLELGDSALYFCASSVWGDSYNEQFFGPGTRLTVL.